This T cell receptor (beta chain) appears in the sequencing data of a study of T cell changes during pregnancy in multiple sclerosis. Using immunoSEQ multiplex PCR, the repertoire was profiled, and TCRdb retains in-frame clones only, with some absent. In the table there are about 49,000 clones, roughly 90% of which are singletons. CDR3 size: 13 residues. Germline V gives CDR1 GTSNPN, CDR2 SVGIG (reference sequence). The germline V and J ends were trimmed by 3 bases and 0 bases, with 6 bases remaining between them. Material: peripheral blood, obtained after pregnancy. The chain links TRBV30 to TRBJ1-3; D is undetermined. This TCR derives from a female donor in good health, enrolled as a control in a pregnancy study. CDR3 residues: CAWRSYSGNTIYF. The CDR3 region has the DNA TGTGCCTGGAGGTCCTACTCTGGAAACACCATATATTTT.